This TCR beta chain originates from a study of human T cells and chemical hapten exposure. As for the study in general: For the approximately 25-week duration of the study, patients were given weekly doses of diphenylcyclopropenone on the scalp.

Time point here: pre-sensitization, week 0. Treatment given: therapeutic diphenylcyclopropenone sensitization with weekly scalp DPC. MiXCR was run by TCRdb on the RACE reads, yielding one entry per CDR3 protein. The data show about 260,000 distinct CDR3 sequences, approximately 8.6% seen once. Germline CDR1 reads DFQATT; CDR2 reads SNEGSKA (reference sequence). The V end was cut by 6 bases, the J end by 4 bases, with 21 bases between. CDR3 length: 16 amino acids. This chain joins TRBV20-1 and TRBJ2-2, with D perhaps matching TRBD2 (6 bases). The TCR sequence derives from a woman aged 40 to 50 with alopecia areata. Some clones in this sample may be carry-over from other donors' samples. This material consisted of whole blood, taken in connection with sensitization to the hapten diphenylcyclopropenone (DPC). CDR3: CSAEATSNSGTGELFF. CDR3 in DNA: TGCAGTGCCGAAGCCACTAGCAACAGCGGCACCGGGGAGCTGTTTTTT.